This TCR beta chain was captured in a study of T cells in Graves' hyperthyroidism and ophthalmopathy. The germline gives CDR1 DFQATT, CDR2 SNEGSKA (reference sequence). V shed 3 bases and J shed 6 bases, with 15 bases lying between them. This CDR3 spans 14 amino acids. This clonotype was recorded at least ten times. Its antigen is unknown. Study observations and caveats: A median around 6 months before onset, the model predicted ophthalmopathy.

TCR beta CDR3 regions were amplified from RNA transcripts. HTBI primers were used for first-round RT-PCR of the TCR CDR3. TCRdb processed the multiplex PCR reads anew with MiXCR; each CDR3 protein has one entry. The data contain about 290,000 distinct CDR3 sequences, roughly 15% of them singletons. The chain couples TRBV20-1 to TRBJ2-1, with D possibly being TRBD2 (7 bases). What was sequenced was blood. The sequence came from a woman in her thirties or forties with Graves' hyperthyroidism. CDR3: CSASGGARGNEQFF. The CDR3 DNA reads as TGCAGTGCTAGTGGGGGGGCGCGTGGCAATGAGCAGTTCTTC.